This T cell receptor beta chain was found in a study of technical replicates of blood from a handful of donors. Sequenced by immunoSEQ multiplex PCR; TCRdb stores in-frame clones only, minus some. The sample lists nearly 80,000 clones, about 92% occurring once. Source material: T cells isolated from PBMCs. This TCR derives from a human donor in good health.

This chain's CDR3 is CAWGETGDYGYTF. The CDR3 DNA sequence: TGTGCCTGGGGGGAGACAGGGGACTATGGCTACACCTTC. J is TRBJ1-2 and V is TRBV30, with 8 bases lining up with TRBD1. V trimming: 5 bases; J trimming: 3 bases; junction bases outside the gene matches: 5. The CDR3 has 13 residues. Germline V gene lookup returns CDR1 GTSNPN and CDR2 SVGIG (reference sequence).